Here is one TCR beta chain with its context. The antigen remains undetermined. The sample originates from a study of shared clonotypes between healthy human individuals. General study results and limits: Limited genetic and exposure-history diversity came from having few donors.

Study processing details: Filtering differed because ImmunoSEQ produced junction-only sequences that carried no quality scores. Using immunoSEQ multiplex PCR, the repertoire was profiled, and TCRdb retains in-frame clones only, with some absent. D and trimming were read from the DNA, whereas the V and J calls and clone size are those reported in that table. Altogether about 1.4 million clones are present, approximately 96% being singletons, with the ten largest covering more than 0.9%. The CDR3 is 13 residues long. Trimming took off 4 bases at V and 8 bases at J, with 12 bases between the two ends. The germline V gene has CDR1 LNHDA and CDR2 SQIVND (reference sequence).

This receptor was obtained from a man under 40 in good health. The specimen sequenced was naive CD4+ T cells sorted from blood. Subset given: CD45RA+ positively selected. The chain uses TRBV19 and TRBJ2-1; D unclear. This CDR3 reads CASSNLPVYEQFF. CDR3 nucleotide sequence: TGTGCCAGTAGTAACCTTCCCGTGTATGAGCAGTTCTTC.